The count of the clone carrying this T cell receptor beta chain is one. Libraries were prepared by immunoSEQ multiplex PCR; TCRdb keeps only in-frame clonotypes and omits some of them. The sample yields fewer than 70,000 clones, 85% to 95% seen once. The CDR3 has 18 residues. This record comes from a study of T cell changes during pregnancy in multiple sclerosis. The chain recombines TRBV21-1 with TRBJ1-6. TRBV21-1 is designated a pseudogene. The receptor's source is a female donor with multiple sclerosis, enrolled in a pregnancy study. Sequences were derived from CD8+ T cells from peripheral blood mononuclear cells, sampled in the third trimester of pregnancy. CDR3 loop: CASSKEEFFPEANSPLHF. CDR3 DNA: TGTGCCAGCAGCAAAGAGGAATTTTTCCCAGAGGCAAATTCACCCCTCCACTTT.